The 30 T cell receptor beta chains below were found in one sample sequenced in a study of shared clonotypes between healthy human individuals (dated by TCRdb to about 2020). Receptor libraries were prepared by the immunoSEQ multiplex PCR assay. In TCRdb, the immuneACCESS table is reduced to in-frame sequences with V and J assigned. These tables do not hold every clone; where another copy was compared, an unresolved V gene accounts for under half, and the others remain unexplained. Here the sample has 600,000 to 750,000 clones; over 55% occur a single time. The top ten hold approximately 1.7% of the sample. The sequencing input was memory CD4+ T cells sorted from blood. What the cell subset or site label conveys for this sample: CD45RA-negative fraction. These receptors were obtained from a woman aged 30 to 39 in good health.

The rearrangement uses TRBV7-9 and TRBJ2-7; the D call may be TRBD1 or TRBD2 (5 bases each). The V end was cut by 1 base, the J end by 0 bases, with 13 bases between. Germline V lookup: CDR1 SEHNR, CDR2 FQNEAQ (reference sequence). The CDR3 is 16 residues long. CDR3 in DNA: TGTGCCAGCAGCTTAGGGTTCTCTGGGGGCTCCTACGAGCAGTACTTC. Its protein is CASSLGFSGGSYEQYF. Filled out from reference TRBV7-9 and TRBJ2-7, the complete variable domain reads DTGVSQNPRHKITKRGQNVTFRCDPISEHNRLYWYRQTLGQGPEFLTYFQNEAQLEKSRLLSDRFSAERPKGSFSTLEIQRTEQGDSAMYLCASSLGFSGGSYEQYFGPGTRLTVT.

This sequence joins TRBV6-1 and TRBJ1-4, with D maybe TRBD1 (6 bases). Per the germline V gene, CDR1 is MNHNS and CDR2 is SASEGT. V was shortened by 2 bases and J by 6 bases, with 19 bases between the two germline ends. This CDR3 spans 17 amino acids. This CDR3 is CASSELGSRGFYEKLFF. CDR3 nucleotide sequence: TGTGCCAGCAGTGAACTTGGGAGCAGGGGATTTTATGAAAAACTGTTTTTT.

This clone was recorded a few times. The chain employs TRBV19 and TRBJ2-7, with TRBD2 matching 10 bases. The CDR3 consists of 15 residues. The junction had 1 base not matched to a gene; V was cut back by 2 bases and J by 0 bases. In germline, CDR1 is LNHDA, CDR2 SQIVND (reference sequence). In DNA, the CDR3 is TGTGCCAGTAGTATACCTAGCGGGAGCTCCTACGAGCAGTACTTC. Protein product: CASSIPSGSSYEQYF. The full variable domain, with the rest looked up from reference TRBV19 and TRBJ2-7, is DGGITQSPKYLFRKEGQNVTLSCEQNLNHDAMYWYRQDPGQGLRLIYYSQIVNDFQKGDIAEGYSVSREKKESFPLTVTSAQKNPTAFYLCASSIPSGSSYEQYFGPGTRLTVT.

V and J are TRBV4-2 and TRBJ2-1; weak D call: TRBD2 (5 bases). The CDR3 has 21 residues. Trimming pared 2 bases from V and 6 bases from J, leaving 32 bases between. CDR1 and CDR2 (germline): LGHNA, YNFKEQ. CDR3 loop: CASSQSLGFSVSAERGNEQFF. DNA of the CDR3: TGTGCCAGCAGCCAATCATTAGGTTTTTCGGTGTCGGCGGAACGGGGCAATGAGCAGTTCTTC.

This clone was detected only a few times. The chain has TRBV7-6 and TRBJ2-7; D perhaps matches TRBD2 (5 bases). Trimming cost V 3 bases and J 2 bases, with 11 bases left between them. CDR3 size: 14 residues. Germline V gene data show CDR1 as SGHVS and CDR2 as FNYEAQ. The CDR3 protein is CASSLGRGPYEQYF. For the CDR3, the DNA is TGTGCCAGCAGCTTGGGTCGGGGTCCCTACGAGCAGTACTTC.

In its sample, this clone was seen a few times. This chain joins TRBV12-5 and TRBJ2-1; no definite D call. The CDR3 runs to 12 residues. Deletions cut 6 bases from V and 9 bases from J, with 12 bases between. Germline assignment: CDR1 LGHNT and CDR2 FRNRAP. The CDR3 DNA reads TGTGCTAGTGGCCAGGAGACGACTGAGCAGTTCTTC. This sequence encodes CASGQETTEQFF.

The V and J genes are TRBV4-1 and TRBJ1-2; D gene unclear. Germline assignment: CDR1 MGHRA and CDR2 YSYEKL. The CDR3 has 15 amino acids. V lost 5 bases and J lost 3, with 16 bases in between. In DNA form, the CDR3 reads TGCGCCAGCAGCTTTTGGACGGGAGAGTACTATGGCTACACCTTC. Protein sequence: CASSFWTGEYYGYTF.

This clone was observed a few times. The chain joins TRBV21-1 to TRBJ1-5. TRBV21-1 is tagged as a pseudogene. CDR3 length: 15 amino acids. The CDR3: CASSDFQRGGQPQHF. The CDR3 DNA sequence: TGTGCCAGCAGCGACTTTCAAAGGGGGGGTCAGCCCCAGCATTTT.

The V call is TRBV6-5, the J call TRBJ2-3; 9 bases line up with TRBD1. The V segment lost 8 bases and the J segment 1 base; nucleotides outside the gene matches: 4. The germline V gene encodes CDR1 MNHEY and CDR2 SVGAGI. There are 14 residues in the CDR3. This CDR3 is CASAGDRGTDTQYF. The DNA of the CDR3 is TGTGCCAGCGCAGGGGACAGGGGCACAGATACGCAGTATTTT.

The J gene is TRBJ2-3, the V gene TRBV19; D assignment may be TRBD1 or TRBD2 (6 bases each). Germline-derived CDR1 and CDR2 are LNHDA and SQIVND (reference sequence). CDR3 size: 14 residues. V was trimmed by 8 bases and J by 2 bases, leaving 14 bases between them. In DNA, the CDR3 is TGTGCCAGTCGACCCGGGGGCATCACAGATACGCAGTATTTT. Translating it yields CASRPGGITDTQYF. Together with reference TRBV19 and TRBJ2-3, the CDR3 gives the full variable domain: DGGITQSPKYLFRKEGQNVTLSCEQNLNHDAMYWYRQDPGQGLRLIYYSQIVNDFQKGDIAEGYSVSREKKESFPLTVTSAQKNPTAFYLCASRPGGITDTQYFGPGTRLTVL.

The chain joins TRBV2 to TRBJ2-3; the D gene is possibly TRBD2 (6 bases). The CDR3 is 15 amino acids. Germline lookup yields CDR1 SNHLY and CDR2 FYNNEI. V was trimmed by 0 bases and J by 2 bases, leaving 9 bases between them. As DNA, the CDR3 is TGTGCCAGCAGTGAAGCGGGACTCCTCACAGATACGCAGTATTTT. Its protein product is CASSEAGLLTDTQYF.

This clone has more than one count but fewer than ten. The genes are TRBV7-6 and TRBJ2-3, with 7 nucleotides matching TRBD2. Germline lookup yields CDR1 SGHVS and CDR2 FNYEAQ. V gave up 5 bases and J gave up 1 base; unmatched junction bases: 9. The CDR3 spans 16 residues. DNA of the CDR3: TGTGCCAGCAGCAAAAGCGGGGAAGAAGGCACAGATACGCAGTATTTT. This translates into CASSKSGEEGTDTQYF. Full variable domain (missing parts from reference TRBV7-6 and TRBJ2-3): GAGVSQSPRYKVTKRGQDVALRCDPISGHVSLYWYRQALGQGPEFLTYFNYEAQQDKSGLPNDRFSAERPEGSISTLTIQRTEQRDSAMYRCASSKSGEEGTDTQYFGPGTRLTVL.

This chain uses TRBV5-1 with TRBJ2-3; 7 bases agree with TRBD2. Germline V gives CDR1 SGHRS, CDR2 YFSETQ. This CDR3 spans 15 amino acids. V gave up 0 bases and J gave up 3 bases; unmatched junction bases: 4. CDR3 coding DNA: TGCGCCAGCAGCTTGGAGGGGACTAAAACAGATACGCAGTATTTT. It is translated as CASSLEGTKTDTQYF.

V usage is TRBV27 and J usage is TRBJ2-7, with D possibly being TRBD2 (6 bases). V was clipped by 5 bases and J by 4 bases, with 15 bases between them. This CDR3 is 14 amino acids long. CDR1 MNHEY and CDR2 SMNVEV come from the germline V gene (reference sequence). The CDR3 sequence: CASSLGGIRYEQYF. CDR3 sequence (DNA): TGTGCCAGCAGTCTTGGGGGGATCAGGTACGAGCAGTACTTC.

The rearrangement links TRBV29-1 to TRBJ1-4; TRBD1 might be the D (5 bases). There are 13 residues in the CDR3. The germline V gene encodes CDR1 SQVTM and CDR2 ANQGSEA. The V end lost 7 bases, the J end lost 4 bases, and 13 bases lay between the germline ends. CDR3 DNA: TGCAGCGCACGGGGCAGACATAATGAAAAACTGTTTTTT. It specifies CSARGRHNEKLFF. The full variable domain, completed using reference TRBV29-1 and TRBJ1-4, is SAVISQKPSRDICQRGTSLTIQCQVDSQVTMMFWYRQQPGQSLTLIATANQGSEATYESGFVIDKFPISRPNLTFSTLTVSNMSPEDSSIYLCSARGRHNEKLFFGSGTQLSVL.

J is TRBJ1-1 and V is TRBV5-1, with 7 bases identical to TRBD1. This CDR3 has 15 residues. V shed 3 bases, J shed 7 bases, and the junction held 12 bases outside the gene matches. The germline V gene has CDR1 SGHRS and CDR2 YFSETQ. CDR3 nucleotide sequence: TGCGCCAGCAGCTCCGGACTGACAGGGCAGGATGAAGCTTTCTTT. Amino acids: CASSSGLTGQDEAFF. Looking up the rest from reference TRBV5-1 and TRBJ1-1 gives the full variable domain: KAGVTQTPRYLIKTRGQQVTLSCSPISGHRSVSWYQQTPGQGLQFLFEYFSETQRNKGNFPGRFSGRQFSNSRSEMNVSTLELGDSALYLCASSSGLTGQDEAFFGQGTRLTVV.

The rearrangement joins TRBV5-6 to TRBJ1-1, with a weak D call TRBD1 (5 bases). Trimming removed 3 bases at V and 0 bases at J, with 9 bases between. Germline loops: CDR1 SGHDT, CDR2 YYEEEE. This CDR3 region has 14 residues. The CDR3 DNA is TGTGCCAGCAGCTGGGGACGCCTGAACACTGAAGCTTTCTTT. Protein: CASSWGRLNTEAFF.

Only a few counts were recorded for this clone. The DNA for the CDR3 is TGTGCCAGCAGCCTAGCGGGGGTCCATCGTTCGGAGCTGTTTTTT. It encodes CASSLAGVHRSELFF. J is TRBJ2-2 and V is TRBV9; 10 bases are shared with TRBD2. This CDR3 comprises 15 residues. Trimming removed 4 bases from V and 10 bases from J; junction bases left unmatched: 10. Germline V gives CDR1 SGDLS, CDR2 YYNGEE. Combining the CDR3 with reference TRBV9 and TRBJ2-2 gives the whole variable domain DSGVTQTPKHLITATGQRVTLRCSPRSGDLSVYWYQQSLDQGLQFLIQYYNGEERAKGNILERFSAQQFPDLHSELNLSSLELGDSALYFCASSLAGVHRSELFFGEGSRLTVL.

This chain uses TRBV5-1 with TRBJ2-5, with 8 bases identical to TRBD1. Germline V gene sequence: CDR1 SGHRS, CDR2 YFSETQ. There are 16 residues in the CDR3. The trim removed 1 base at V and 1 base at J, leaving 6 bases unmatched. CDR3 protein: CASSLRPGQGQETQYF. Here the CDR3 DNA reads TGCGCCAGCAGCTTGCGCCCCGGACAGGGCCAAGAGACCCAGTACTTC.

The chain has TRBV2 and TRBJ2-2; tentatively, D is TRBD2 (5 bases). Between the trimmed V and J ends, which lost 8 bases and 8 bases, there was a span of 12 bases. Looked up from germline, CDR1 is SNHLY and CDR2 is FYNNEI. The length of the CDR3 is 12 residues. The CDR3 bases are TGTGCCAGCGGTAGTACGGGAGGGGAGCTGTTTTTT. Its translation is CASGSTGGELFF.

The V call is TRBV7-9, the J call TRBJ1-1, with no clear D. The CDR3 has 14 residues. Trimming removed 3 bases at V and 1 base at J, with 9 bases between. Germline V CDR1 and CDR2: SEHNR, FQNEAQ (reference sequence). CDR3 residues: CASSFFGENTEAFF. The CDR3 nucleotides are TGTGCCAGCAGCTTTTTTGGGGAGAACACTGAAGCTTTCTTT.

This clone was picked up a small number of times. The chain links TRBV2 to TRBJ2-1; D unclear. The CDR3 contains 15 residues. From germline, CDR1 is SNHLY and CDR2 FYNNEI. The V gene lost 5 bases and the J gene lost 0 bases, with 11 bases spanning the gap. The CDR3 DNA is TGTGCCAGCAGTAATCCTATGAGCTCCTACAATGAGCAGTTCTTC. Translated, it gives CASSNPMSSYNEQFF.

This chain joins TRBV5-1 and TRBJ2-5; no definite D call. Trimming cost V 0 bases and J 0 bases, with 12 bases left between them. CDR3 size: 16 residues. Germline CDR1 is SGHRS and CDR2 is YFSETQ. CDR3 nucleotide sequence: TGCGCCAGCAGCTTGGTTGGAGATCTGTACCAAGAGACCCAGTACTTC. It yields the protein CASSLVGDLYQETQYF.

This clone appeared a few times. The V and J genes are TRBV10-1 and TRBJ1-1, with 7 bases aligning to TRBD1. The junction had 7 bases not matched to a gene; V was cut back by 2 bases and J by 4 bases. Looked up from germline, CDR1 is WNHNN and CDR2 is SYGVQD (reference sequence). CDR3 length: 15 residues. In DNA form, the CDR3 reads TGCGCCAGCAGTGAGGATCCAGGGGGAGTCACTGAAGCTTTCTTT. The encoded protein is CASSEDPGGVTEAFF.

This clone has just a few counts. The CDR3 DNA sequence: TGTGCCAGTAGCGTTAACGGTCTCTATGAAAAACTGTTTTTT. It yields the protein CASSVNGLYEKLFF. The chain couples TRBV19 to TRBJ1-4; the D is unclear. The V end was cut by 6 bases, the J end by 6 bases, with 14 bases between. The CDR3 contains 14 residues. The germline gives CDR1 LNHDA, CDR2 SQIVND (reference sequence).

As to this clone: An end of the junction does not agree with germline; a read error may underlie this. The V call is TRBV6-6, the J call TRBJ2-5, with 8 positions matching TRBD1. The CDR3 loop spans 14 amino acids. The germline CDR1 and CDR2 sequences are MNHNY and SVGAGI (reference sequence). The CDR3 DNA reads TGTGCCAGCAGGGGACAGGATTACCAAGAGGCCCAGTACTTC. Protein product: CASRGQDYQEAQYF.

This clone was seen just once. The chain is built from TRBV18 and TRBJ1-5; D possibly corresponds to TRBD1 (5 bases). Trimming removed 0 bases from V and 2 bases from J, with 14 bases in between. The CDR3 is 17 amino acids. Germline assignment: CDR1 KGHSH and CDR2 LQKENI. CDR3 loop: CASSPPGGGIGNQPQHF. In DNA, the CDR3 is TGTGCCAGCTCACCACCGGGTGGGGGGATCGGCAATCAGCCCCAGCATTTT.

The chain employs TRBV5-5 and TRBJ2-2; 9 bases align to TRBD1. The CDR3 has 15 residues. V was clipped by 4 bases and J by 7 bases; unmatched bases: 8. Germline V gene lookup returns CDR1 SGHKS and CDR2 YYEKEE (reference sequence). The CDR3 sequence: CASSPGTGYDGELFF. The CDR3 DNA follows: TGTGCCAGCAGCCCCGGGACAGGGTATGACGGGGAGCTGTTTTTT.

The genes are TRBV10-3 and TRBJ2-2; D not resolved. Germline values: CDR1 ENHRY, CDR2 SYGVKD. The CDR3 has 14 residues. The V end lost 6 bases, the J end lost 7 bases, and 15 bases lay between the germline ends. CDR3 DNA: TGTGCCATCAGGGAACCTACCCGGAGCGGGGAGCTGTTTTTT. It specifies CAIREPTRSGELFF.

V and J are TRBV30 and TRBJ1-1; a possible D gene is TRBD1 (5 bases). The CDR3 is 15 residues long. Trimming removed 3 bases from V and 4 bases from J, with 18 bases in between. Germline CDR1 and CDR2: GTSNPN and SVGIG (reference sequence). CDR3 bases: TGTGCCTGGAGGGGAGGGGAGAGCTCCTTCACTGAAGCTTTCTTT. It is translated as CAWRGGESSFTEAFF.